This entry features one T cell receptor beta chain sequence. The antigen is not known. This record belongs to a study of T cell clonotyping in hematopoietic cell transplantation. The protocol was immunoSEQ multiplex PCR, while the TCRdb copy is restricted to in-frame clones and leaves out a portion. Counted here are nearly 70,000 clones, over 90% occurring once; the ten biggest clones make up roughly 1.7%. V lost 0 bases, J lost 11 bases, and 15 bases stayed unmatched. CDR1 GTSNPN and CDR2 SVGIG come from the germline V gene (reference sequence). This CDR3 spans 15 amino acids. Study results and limitations: Few recipient clonotypes overlapped donors; over 97% were de novo at given depth. Pathologically expanded recipient clonotypes increased progressively from day 30 to day 180 as diversity fell. Cells were unsorted, so CD4 and CD8 contributions were not separated. Graft donor and pretransplant recipient Inverse Simpson Index values predicted broader posttransplant TCR diversity.

The source is a man over 45 in good health. Some clones in this sample may be carry-over from other donors' samples. This sequence joins TRBV30 and TRBJ2-5, with TRBD1 identical over 7 bases. The source material was peripheral blood mononuclear cells. This chain's CDR3 is CAWSVRGLPRGEQYF. CDR3 bases: TGTGCCTGGAGTGTAAGGGGGCTGCCGCGAGGGGAGCAGTACTTC. Full variable domain (rest looked up from reference TRBV30 and TRBJ2-5): SQTIHQWPATLVQPVGSPLSLECTVEGTSNPNLYWYRQAAGRGLQLLFYSVGIGQISSEVPQNLSASRPQDRQFILSSKKLLLSDSGFYLCAWSVRGLPRGEQYFGPGTRLLVL.